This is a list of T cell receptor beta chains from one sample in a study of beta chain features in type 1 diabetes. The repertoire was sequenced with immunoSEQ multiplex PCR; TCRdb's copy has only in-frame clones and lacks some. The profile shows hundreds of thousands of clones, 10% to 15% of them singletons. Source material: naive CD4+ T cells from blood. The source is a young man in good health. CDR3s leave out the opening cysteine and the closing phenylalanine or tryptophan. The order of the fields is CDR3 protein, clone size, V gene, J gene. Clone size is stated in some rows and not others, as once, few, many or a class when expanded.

CDR3aa: ASSPRPGQETQY
abundance: .
v_gene: TRBV5-1
j_gene: TRBJ2-5

CDR3aa: ASSLVVGGQGFDEQF
abundance: .
v_gene: TRBV5-6
j_gene: TRBJ2-1

CDR3aa: ASSEAPGAISYEQY
abundance: .
v_gene: TRBV19
j_gene: TRBJ2-7

CDR3aa: ASSEGGTGGYEQY
abundance: .
v_gene: TRBV5-4
j_gene: TRBJ2-7

CDR3aa: ASSIGGAQPQH
abundance: .
v_gene: TRBV19
j_gene: TRBJ1-5

CDR3aa: ASTNRDTGEKLF
abundance: few
v_gene: TRBV2
j_gene: TRBJ1-4

CDR3aa: ASRKMDRENQPQH
abundance: .
v_gene: TRBV6-5
j_gene: TRBJ1-5

CDR3aa: ASSASGGNYNEQF
abundance: .
v_gene: TRBV7-3
j_gene: TRBJ2-1

CDR3aa: ASQWQGEETQY
abundance: .
v_gene: TRBV7-2
j_gene: TRBJ2-5

CDR3aa: ASSTHGLPAKNIQY
abundance: .
v_gene: TRBV19
j_gene: TRBJ2-4

CDR3aa: ATLSPNYGYT
abundance: few
v_gene: TRBV28
j_gene: TRBJ1-2

CDR3aa: ASSTMRLEQF
abundance: few
v_gene: TRBV28
j_gene: TRBJ2-1

CDR3aa: SASGTGELF
abundance: .
v_gene: TRBV20-1
j_gene: TRBJ2-2